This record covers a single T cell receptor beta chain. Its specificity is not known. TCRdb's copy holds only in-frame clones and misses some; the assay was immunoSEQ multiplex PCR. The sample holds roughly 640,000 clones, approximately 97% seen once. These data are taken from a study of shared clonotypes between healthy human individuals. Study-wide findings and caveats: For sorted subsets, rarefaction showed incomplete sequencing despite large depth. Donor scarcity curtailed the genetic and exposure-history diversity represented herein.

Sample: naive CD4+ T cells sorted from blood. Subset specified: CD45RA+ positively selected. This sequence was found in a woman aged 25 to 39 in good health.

The chain's CDR3 is CASSPKGGSPFF. CDR3 DNA: TGTGCCAGCAGCCCAAAGGGGGGCAGTCCGTTCTTC. The V and J genes are TRBV9 and TRBJ2-1; D could derive from TRBD1 or TRBD2 (6 bases each). Germline V gene lookup returns CDR1 SGDLS and CDR2 YYNGEE. The CDR3 has 12 residues. The V end lost 4 bases, the J end lost 15 bases, and 17 bases lay between the germline ends.